Sequencing of this TCR beta chain was carried out in a study of Ad26.COV2.S vaccination and SARS-CoV-2 variants. Method: immunoSEQ multiplex PCR; TCRdb's copy keeps in-frame clones and lacks some. The table records over 85,000 clones, 82% of them present only once. CDR3 length: 12 amino acids. Germline CDR1 MNHEY, CDR2 SVGEGT. V was trimmed by 5 bases and J by 4 bases, leaving 9 bases between them. The starting material was peripheral blood, obtained after recovery from COVID-19. V is TRBV6-2 or TRBV6-3 and J is TRBJ2-7, with D unclear. The receptor was isolated from a human donor who had recovered from COVID-19. The chain's CDR3 is CASSPLGYEQYF. For the CDR3, the DNA is TGTGCCAGCAGTCCCCTAGGATACGAGCAGTACTTC.